The rows below give T cell receptor beta chains drawn from one sample of a study of radiotherapy plus CTLA-4 blockade in lung cancer. Clones were read by immunoSEQ multiplex PCR, and TCRdb kept only the in-frame ones, dropping some. The repertoire holds under 95,000 clones, with approximately 84% as singletons. The sequenced sample was peripheral blood, obtained from a patient treated with radiotherapy plus ipilimumab. These receptors were obtained from a human donor with non-small cell lung cancer who had stable disease on radiotherapy plus ipilimumab. The CDR3 runs from the conserved cysteine through the conserved F or W. The D gene is left open where the match is weak. Clone size appears in some rows only: once, few, many, or a class for an expanded clone.

j_call | clone_size | v_call | d_call | cdr3_aa | cdr3_nt
TRBJ2-7 | once | TRBV7-6 | TRBD2 | CASSLGAGGAYEQYF | TGTGCCAGCAGCTTAGGAGCGGGGGGTGCCTACGAGCAGTACTTC
TRBJ2-2 | . | TRBV5-1 | . | CASSSTTAGGTGELFF | TGCGCCAGCAGCTCAACGACGGCTGGCGGCACCGGGGAGCTGTTTTTT
TRBJ1-2 | . | TRBV6-4 | . | CASSHGTVGYGYTF | TGTGCCAGCAGCCACGGGACTGTAGGCTATGGCTACACCTTC
TRBJ1-1 | . | TRBV29-1 | . | CSVARGGMNTEAFF | TGCAGCGTTGCGAGGGGTGGGATGAACACTGAAGCTTTCTTT
TRBJ2-7 | . | TRBV7-9 | . | CASSPSYEQYF | TGTGCCAGCAGCCCCTCCTACGAGCAGTACTTC
TRBJ2-7 | . | TRBV5-1 | . | CASSLEGQSAYEQYF | TGCGCCAGCAGCTTGGAGGGCCAGTCCGCCTACGAGCAGTACTTC
TRBJ1-2 | . | TRBV27 | TRBD1 | CASSWDRGIYGYTF | TGTGCCAGCAGTTGGGACAGGGGGATCTATGGCTACACCTTC
TRBJ2-4 | few | TRBV5-1 | . | CASSSGTGSLAKNIQYF | TGCGCCAGCAGCTCTGGGACCGGGTCCCTAGCCAAAAACATTCAGTACTTC
TRBJ2-7 | . | TRBV5-4 | TRBD2 | CASSPAGGLSYEQYF | TGTGCCAGCAGCCCAGCGGGAGGCCTCTCCTACGAGCAGTACTTC
TRBJ2-2 | . | TRBV5-1 | TRBD2 | CASSGIAGVDTGELFF | TGCGCCAGCAGCGGTATAGCGGGAGTAGACACCGGGGAGCTGTTTTTT
TRBJ2-7 | . | TRBV9 | TRBD2 | CASSVEVAGGSYEQYF | TGTGCCAGCAGCGTAGAGGTAGCGGGGGGCTCCTACGAGCAGTACTTC
TRBJ1-2 | . | TRBV9 | . | CASRRADDYGYTF | TGTGCCTCCCGTAGGGCAGATGATTATGGCTACACCTTC
TRBJ2-7 | . | TRBV30 | . | CAWTPGGQGGYEQYF | TGTGCCTGGACCCCCGGCGGCCAGGGGGGCTACGAGCAGTACTTC
TRBJ2-3 | . | TRBV28 | . | CASSLGAASTDTQYF | TGTGCCAGCAGTTTAGGAGCGGCAAGCACAGATACGCAGTATTTT
TRBJ2-1 | . | TRBV28 | . | CASTNKPPGAKDEQFF | TGTGCCAGCACCAATAAACCACCGGGGGCTAAGGATGAGCAGTTCTTC
TRBJ2-7 | . | TRBV28 | TRBD1 | CASSRQGFRYEQYF | TGTGCCAGCAGTCGACAGGGATTCAGATACGAGCAGTACTTC
TRBJ1-5 | . | TRBV25-1 | . | CASSSGYGTANQPQHF | TGTGCCAGCAGTTCAGGCTATGGGACGGCGAATCAGCCCCAGCATTTT
TRBJ2-1 | . | TRBV2 | . | CASNKNNEQFF | TGTGCCAGCAATAAGAACAATGAGCAGTTCTTC
TRBJ1-2 | . | TRBV19 | . | CASSMNGNYGYTF | TGTGCCAGTAGTATGAACGGGAACTATGGCTACACCTTC
TRBJ2-7 | . | TRBV5-6 | . | CASSQRVYSYEQYF | TGTGCCAGCAGCCAACGGGTCTATTCCTACGAGCAGTACTTC
TRBJ1-1 | . | TRBV18 | . | CASSPSLNTEAFF | TGTGCCAGCTCACCAAGTCTGAACACTGAAGCTTTCTTT
TRBJ1-1 | once | TRBV27 | . | CASTNLNTEAFF | TGTGCCAGCACCAATCTGAACACTGAAGCTTTCTTT
TRBJ1-6 | . | TRBV10-3 | TRBD1 | CAIRSTGDSPLHF | TGTGCCATCAGGTCGACAGGGGATTCACCCCTCCACTTT
TRBJ1-4 | . | TRBV7-8 | . | CASSPSDLNEKLFF | TGTGCCAGCAGCCCGAGCGACCTTAATGAAAAACTGTTTTTT
TRBJ2-2 | once | TRBV28 | TRBD2 | CASSSGLAGTTGELFF | TGTGCCAGCAGTTCGGGACTAGCGGGGACGACCGGGGAGCTGTTTTTT
TRBJ2-1 | . | TRBV2 | TRBD1 | CASSEQGVTYNEQFF | TGTGCCAGCAGTGAGCAGGGGGTCACCTACAATGAGCAGTTCTTC